This passage covers 30 T cell receptor beta chains from one sample sequenced in a study of T-cell memory formation after mild COVID-19. Each CDR3 protein gets one entry after TCRdb re-called the 5' RACE reads with MiXCR. The sample shows fewer than 450,000 distinct CDR3 sequences, 20% to 25% of them seen only once. The sample was PBMCs or a T cell subset sorted from them (not recorded which). The receptors shown here come from an adult woman who had mild COVID-19 (a few samples of this study predate the infection). Cell type and time point are not known.

This clonotype has only a few counts. V and J are TRBV29-1 and TRBJ2-1; D is uncertain. CDR1 and CDR2 (germline): SQVTM, ANQGSEA. There are 15 residues in the CDR3. V lost 1 base and J 7 bases, leaving 17 bases between the germline ends. This chain's CDR3 is CSVEGLSLAPNEQFF. CDR3 DNA sequence: TGCAGCGTTGAAGGCCTCTCCCTTGCCCCGAATGAGCAGTTCTTC.

The V and J genes are TRBV12-3 or TRBV12-4 and TRBJ2-5; D is uncertain. V lost 2 bases, J lost 1 base, and 8 bases lay in between. This CDR3 is built from 14 residues. In DNA form, the CDR3 reads TGTGCCAGCAGTTTAAACTCATTCCAAGAGACCCAGTACTTC. Amino acid sequence: CASSLNSFQETQYF.

This clonotype was seen many times. The chain joins TRBV7-2 to TRBJ1-6; maybe TRBD1 (6 bases). This CDR3 spans 16 amino acids. Germline V lookup: CDR1 SGHTA, CDR2 FQGNSA. Trimming left V 5 bases short and J 8 bases short, with 19 bases between. The CDR3 region has the DNA TGTGCCAGCAGCGCAACCGACGGGGGCCCTTATTCACCCCTCCACTTT. It translates to CASSATDGGPYSPLHF.

The J gene is TRBJ2-3, the V gene TRBV11-3; D is perhaps TRBD1 (5 bases). The CDR3 sequence is 13 residues long. The germline V gene has CDR1 SGHNT and CDR2 YENEEA. The V end was cut by 3 bases, the J end by 8 bases, with 12 bases between. The CDR3 coding sequence is TGTGCCAGCAGCTTCGACCAGCAGGGTACGCAGTATTTT. Amino acid sequence: CASSFDQQGTQYF.

This clonotype was picked up a small number of times. This chain joins TRBV9 and TRBJ2-2, with D possibly being TRBD1 or TRBD2 (6 bases each). The CDR3 extends over 19 amino acids. Germline assignment: CDR1 SGDLS and CDR2 YYNGEE. V was clipped by 1 base and J by 0 bases, with 19 bases between them. CDR3 sequence (DNA): TGTGCCAGCAGCGTAAGTCCCGGGGGCGATACCTCGAACACCGGGGAGCTGTTTTTT. This encodes CASSVSPGGDTSNTGELFF.

This clonotype was found once. The chain employs TRBV29-1 and TRBJ1-1; D is undetermined. The CDR3 is 13 residues long. Germline lookup yields CDR1 SQVTM and CDR2 ANQGSEA. The V end was cut by 3 bases, the J end by 0 bases, with 8 bases between. The CDR3 is CSVESGLNTEAFF. CDR3 in DNA: TGCAGCGTTGAGTCGGGATTGAACACTGAAGCTTTCTTT.

This rearrangement joins TRBV6-5 to TRBJ1-3; the D gene is possibly TRBD1 (5 bases). Trimming took 6 bases from V and 1 from J, leaving 13 bases between them. This CDR3 has 15 amino acids. The germline CDR1 and CDR2 sequences are MNHEY and SVGAGI. CDR3 sequence reads: CASRETTASGNTIYF. DNA of the CDR3: TGTGCCAGCAGGGAGACGACAGCATCTGGAAACACCATATATTTT.

J is TRBJ1-3 and V is TRBV12-3 or TRBV12-4; D gene ambiguous. V dropped 3 bases and J dropped 0 bases, with 3 bases sitting between them. The CDR3 is 13 residues long. As DNA, the CDR3 is TGTGCCAGCAGTTTCTTCTCTGGAAACACCATATATTTT. Translation: CASSFFSGNTIYF.

This clonotype came up a few times. The chain carries TRBV15 and TRBJ1-2, with D unclear. Germline CDR1 and CDR2: LNHNV and YYDKDF (reference sequence). Trimming left V 2 bases short and J 2 bases short, with 6 bases between. This CDR3 region has 13 residues. This CDR3 is CATSRPGNYGYTF. In DNA, the CDR3 is TGTGCCACCAGCAGACCGGGGAACTATGGCTACACCTTC. The full variable domain, its missing parts supplied by reference TRBV15 and TRBJ1-2, is DAMVIQNPRYQVTQFGKPVTLSCSQTLNHNVMYWYQQKSSQAPKLLFHYYDKDFNNEADTPDNFQSRRPNTSFCFLDIRSPGLGDTAMYLCATSRPGNYGYTFGSGTRLTVV.

This chain joins TRBV7-9 and TRBJ2-7, with a tentative D call TRBD1 (6 bases). CDR1 is SEHNR, CDR2 FQNEAQ, per germline (reference sequence). V gave up 7 bases and J gave up 4 bases, with 11 bases separating them. The CDR3 length is 12 residues. CDR3 region: CASTLRGYEQYF. DNA of the CDR3: TGTGCCAGCACCCTGAGGGGGTACGAGCAGTACTTC.

As to this clonotype: The junction differs from germline at one of its ends, possibly a read error. The chain employs TRBV4-1 and TRBJ1-1, with D hard to call. The CDR3 contains 15 residues. Germline V lookup: CDR1 MGHRA, CDR2 YSYEKL. CDR3 protein: CASSQAPGSNAEAFF. The CDR3 DNA reads as TGCGCCAGCAGCCAAGCCCCGGGATCGAACGCTGAAGCTTTCTTT.

The CDR3 sequence: CASSFIANTGELFF. The CDR3 coding sequence is TGTGCCAGCAGCTTCATAGCGAACACCGGGGAGCTGTTTTTT. The chain has TRBV7-2 and TRBJ2-2; no clear D. Germline assignment: CDR1 SGHTA and CDR2 FQGNSA. The germline V and J ends were trimmed by 3 bases and 0 bases, with 5 bases remaining between them. The CDR3 consists of 14 residues.

Many counts were recorded for this clonotype. The chain combines TRBV4-2 with TRBJ2-2; D is possibly TRBD1 (6 bases). The V gene's germline CDR1 is LGHNA and CDR2 YNFKEQ. The CDR3 runs to 15 residues. With 5 bases removed from V and 6 bases from J, the gap between germline ends came to 16 bases. In DNA, the CDR3 is TGTGCCAGCAGCTACCGGGACACCCTCCCCGGGGAGCTGTTTTTT. It yields the protein CASSYRDTLPGELFF.

This clonotype appeared a few times. The rearrangement links TRBV12-3 or TRBV12-4 to TRBJ1-5; no reliable D call. V was pared by 5 bases and J by 6 bases, with 11 bases between. CDR3 length: 13 amino acids. Here the CDR3 reads CASSKSSSQPQHF. In DNA, the CDR3 is TGTGCCAGCAGTAAGAGCTCTAGTCAGCCCCAGCATTTT.

The V call is TRBV2, the J call TRBJ1-5, with D unresolved. Per germline, CDR1 SNHLY and CDR2 FYNNEI. Trimming shortened V by 1 base and J by 11 bases, and 9 bases separated the two germline ends. This CDR3 has 12 residues. The CDR3 coding sequence is TGTGCCAGCAGTGAAGAGGGCAGGACCCAGCATTTT. Protein product: CASSEEGRTQHF. Based on the CDR3 plus reference TRBV2 and TRBJ1-5, the full variable domain is EPEVTQTPSHQVTQMGQEVILRCVPISNHLYFYWYRQILGQKVEFLVSFYNNEISEKSEIFDDQFSVERPDGSNFTLKIRSTKLEDSAMYFCASSEEGRTQHFGDGTRLSIL.

The rearrangement links TRBV9 to TRBJ2-5; no reliable D call. CDR3 length: 13 amino acids. Trimming pared 1 base from V and 3 bases from J, leaving 7 bases between. The germline gives CDR1 SGDLS, CDR2 YYNGEE. CDR3: CASSVTLKETQYF. CDR3 bases: TGTGCCAGCAGCGTAACTCTCAAAGAGACCCAGTACTTC.

This clonotype was seen a few times. The V and J genes are TRBV5-1 and TRBJ1-1, with D possibly being TRBD1 (5 bases). Germline-derived CDR1 and CDR2 are SGHRS and YFSETQ. CDR3 length equals 13 residues. V was cut by 7 bases and J by 1 base, with 11 bases left in between. DNA for the CDR3: TGCGCCAGCCGCCATGGACAGAACACTGAAGCTTTCTTT. It codes for CASRHGQNTEAFF.

This chain links TRBV5-1 with TRBJ2-3, with 8 bases lining up with TRBD1. The V gene's germline CDR1 is SGHRS and CDR2 YFSETQ. The V segment lost 5 bases and the J segment 2 bases; nucleotides outside the gene matches: 7. The CDR3 has 15 amino acids. The CDR3 bases are TGCGCCAGCAGACTGGACAGGGCGAACACAGATACGCAGTATTTT. This gives the protein CASRLDRANTDTQYF.

This clonotype showed up just a few times. This chain links TRBV4-1 with TRBJ2-1; D unclear. V was cut by 0 bases and J by 9 bases, with 6 bases left in between. The germline V gene encodes CDR1 MGHRA and CDR2 YSYEKL. The CDR3 extends over 12 amino acids. The CDR3 is CASSQESREQFF. For the CDR3, the DNA is TGCGCCAGCAGCCAAGAATCGCGTGAGCAGTTCTTC.

The table lists this clonotype with a few counts. The V and J genes are TRBV2 and TRBJ2-3; D remains unclear. Germline V CDR1 and CDR2: SNHLY, FYNNEI. This CDR3 has 15 residues. V shed 4 bases and J shed 1 base, with 12 bases lying between them. The CDR3, as DNA: TGTGCCAGCAGTGGGATGGCAGCCCGCACAGATACGCAGTATTTT. Encoded protein: CASSGMAARTDTQYF.

A few counts support this clonotype. The chain combines TRBV11-2 with TRBJ2-1; 8 bases are a match to TRBD1. The V gene end was trimmed by 1 base and the J gene end by 2 bases; junction bases not matched to a gene: 4. This CDR3 comprises 16 residues. Germline V gives CDR1 SGHAT, CDR2 FQNNGV. CDR3 nucleotide sequence: TGTGCCAGCAGCTTAGCTGGACAGGGAACCTACAATGAGCAGTTCTTC. It codes for CASSLAGQGTYNEQFF. Filled out from reference TRBV11-2 and TRBJ2-1, the complete variable domain reads EAGVAQSPRYKIIEKRQSVAFWCNPISGHATLYWYQQILGQGPKLLIQFQNNGVVDDSQLPKDRFSAERLKGVDSTLKIQPAKLEDSAVYLCASSLAGQGTYNEQFFGPGTRLTVL.

This clonotype was seen a few times. This CDR3 is CATSPPRGRETGELFF. The CDR3 DNA follows: TGTGCCACCAGCCCGCCCCGGGGGCGAGAGACCGGGGAGCTGTTTTTT. This chain uses TRBV15 with TRBJ2-2; the D call may be TRBD1 or TRBD2 (6 bases each). The CDR3 is 16 amino acids. The germline CDR1 and CDR2 sequences are LNHNV and YYDKDF (reference sequence). V lost 5 bases and J 5 bases, leaving 18 bases between the germline ends.

This clonotype was recorded a few times. The chain is built from TRBV11-2 and TRBJ1-1; no firm D call. V lost 8 bases to trimming and J lost 5 bases, with 9 bases between them. Germline-derived CDR1 and CDR2 are SGHAT and FQNNGV. The CDR3 totals 11 residues. CDR3 coding DNA: TGTGCCAGCGGCCAAACTACTGAAGCTTTCTTT. It is translated as CASGQTTEAFF.

In this sample, this clonotype turned up a few times. The chain joins TRBV30 to TRBJ2-7; 10 bases fit TRBD1. The V segment lost 4 bases and the J segment 2 bases; nucleotides outside the gene matches: 8. Germline V gene lookup returns CDR1 GTSNPN and CDR2 SVGIG (reference sequence). CDR3 length equals 15 residues. The CDR3, as DNA: TGTGCCTGGAAACGTGACAGGGGGCGCCCCTACGAGCAGTACTTC. Its translation: CAWKRDRGRPYEQYF.

This clonotype was counted only a few times. The chain recombines TRBV18 with TRBJ2-2; perhaps TRBD2 as D (6 bases). V lost 2 bases and J 7 bases, leaving 17 bases between the germline ends. This CDR3 contains 16 residues. Germline V gene sequence: CDR1 KGHSH, CDR2 LQKENI. The CDR3 DNA follows: TGTGCCAGCTCACCAACGGGACCCGGAGGGTTCGGGGAGCTGTTTTTT. This encodes CASSPTGPGGFGELFF.

This chain connects TRBV29-1 to TRBJ1-1; D unclear. The germline V gene has CDR1 SQVTM and CDR2 ANQGSEA. The ends were cut back, 6 bases at V and 10 bases at J, with 15 bases in the middle. The CDR3 sequence is 11 residues long. The CDR3 region has the DNA TGCAGCGTATCCTTTAGGAAAGGAGCTTTCTTT. Translating gives CSVSFRKGAFF.

In its sample, this clonotype was seen a few times. The chain links TRBV12-3 or TRBV12-4 to TRBJ2-1, with D unresolved. The CDR3 is 11 amino acids. V gave up 2 bases and J gave up 6 bases, with 2 bases separating them. CDR3 sequence: CASSLFNEQFF. The CDR3 coding sequence is TGTGCCAGCAGTTTATTCAATGAGCAGTTCTTC.

This clonotype was recorded a few times. The chain couples TRBV12-3 or TRBV12-4 to TRBJ1-2; perhaps TRBD1 as D (6 bases). V gave up 2 bases and J gave up 8 bases, with 12 bases separating them. CDR3 length: 13 residues. The CDR3 DNA follows: TGTGCCAGCAGTTTACCGGGGGCGAGGGGCTACACCTTC. Translating it yields CASSLPGARGYTF.

This rearrangement joins TRBV6-5 to TRBJ2-1, with 13 nucleotides matching TRBD2. The CDR3 loop spans 18 amino acids. Germline V gene lookup returns CDR1 MNHEY and CDR2 SVGAGI. After removal of 6 bases from V and 0 bases from J, the junction contained 8 bases not matched to a gene. The CDR3 loop is CASSRTSGRASSYNEQFF. The CDR3 DNA is TGTGCCAGCAGCCGTACTAGCGGGAGGGCCTCCTCCTACAATGAGCAGTTCTTC.

This clonotype showed up just a few times. The chain combines TRBV24-1 with TRBJ1-5; D is uncertain. The germline V gene has CDR1 KGHDR and CDR2 SFDVKD. This CDR3 comprises 15 residues. V was cut by 4 bases and J by 0 bases, with 9 bases left in between. CDR3 amino acids: CATSDRADSNQPQHF. The CDR3 DNA sequence: TGTGCCACCAGTGACCGGGCGGATAGCAATCAGCCCCAGCATTTT.